The 10 T cell receptor beta chains in this list originate from one sample, sequenced in a study of response to subunit inactivated influenza vaccine listed by TCRdb under 2018. Library generation was performed with RT-PCR. TCRdb names Illumina HiSeq 2500 as the instrument used. TCRdb handled the public reads itself, with Q25 trimming in fastp and clone calling in MiXCR, and kept productive beta chains. Rows are combined by CDR3 protein, so each entry shows the most common genes and DNA. Across this sample there are hundreds of thousands of distinct CDR3 sequences, with 11% to 15% seen only once. The ten most abundant clones make up approximately 7.6% of the sample. Sequencing was performed on PBMCs from blood, taken 14 days before vaccination. These receptors came from a middle-aged man who received an inactivated influenza vaccine. Donor details come from another sample of the same person, matched by shared clones.

This clonotype came up many times. J is TRBJ2-1 and V is TRBV7-3; 10 bases line up with TRBD2. The CDR3 totals 17 residues. CDR1 is SGHTA and CDR2 is FQGTGA in the germline V gene. The junction had 7 bases not matched to a gene; V was cut back by 0 bases and J by 5 bases. The CDR3 sequence is CASSLTTTSGTHNEQFF. In DNA form, the CDR3 reads TGTGCCAGCAGCTTAACGACCACTAGCGGGACCCACAATGAGCAGTTCTTC. The full variable domain, with the rest looked up from reference TRBV7-3 and TRBJ2-1, is GAGVSQTPSNKVTEKGKYVELRCDPISGHTALYWYRQSLGQGPEFLIYFQGTGAADDSGLPNDRFFAVRPEGSVSTLKIQRTERGDSAVYLCASSLTTTSGTHNEQFFGPGTRLTVL.

This chain links TRBV18 with TRBJ2-6; a weak D match, TRBD2 (6 bases). Germline assignment: CDR1 KGHSH and CDR2 LQKENI. CDR3 length: 16 amino acids. V was trimmed by 2 bases and J by 2 bases, leaving 10 bases between them. CDR3 coding DNA: TGTGCCAGCTCACCAAACTCGGGAGCTGGGGCCAACGTCCTGACTTTC. As protein: CASSPNSGAGANVLTF.

The J gene is TRBJ2-7, the V gene TRBV30; the match to TRBD2 covers 9 bases. The CDR3 totals 14 residues. Germline CDR1 reads GTSNPN; CDR2 reads SVGIG (reference sequence). The J segment lost 5 bases and the V segment lost 4 bases, leaving 9 bases of the junction unmatched. The CDR3 DNA is TGTGCCTGGACTCGAGGTAGCGGGAGTCACGAGCAGTACTTC. It encodes CAWTRGSGSHEQYF.

This clonotype turned up a few times. The rearrangement uses TRBV6-5 and TRBJ1-3, with D perhaps matching TRBD1 (5 bases). Deletions cut 0 bases from V and 6 bases from J, with 12 bases between. The CDR3 is 15 amino acids. Germline values: CDR1 MNHEY, CDR2 SVGAGI. CDR3 sequence (DNA): TGTGCCAGCAGTTACTCGGGGGTCTTGGAAAACACCATATATTTT. Its translation: CASSYSGVLENTIYF.

This clonotype was counted between two and nine times. The chain carries TRBV11-1 and TRBJ2-5; TRBD1 or TRBD2 may be the D gene (5 bases each). The V gene's germline CDR1 is SGHAT and CDR2 FQDESV (reference sequence). This CDR3 is built from 19 residues. Trimming stripped 5 bases from V and 3 bases from J, with 28 bases between. CDR3 in amino acids: CASSPRKYAGGHDKETQYF. In DNA form, the CDR3 reads TGTGCCAGCAGCCCCCGGAAGTATGCGGGCGGACACGATAAAGAGACCCAGTACTTC.

This clonotype was picked up one time. The chain is built from TRBV5-1 and TRBJ2-1; 9 bases map to TRBD2. The CDR3 runs 17 residues. CDR1 is SGHRS, CDR2 YFSETQ, per germline. V trimming: 4 bases; J trimming: 5 bases; junction bases outside the gene matches: 13. CDR3 amino acids: CASSRSSGKPFDNEQFF. CDR3 DNA: TGCGCCAGCAGCCGATCTAGCGGGAAACCTTTCGACAATGAGCAGTTCTTC.

The chain carries TRBV27 and TRBJ1-6, with 9 bases aligning to TRBD1. The trim removed 1 base at V and 10 bases at J, leaving 2 bases unmatched. This CDR3 contains 14 residues. Germline values: CDR1 MNHEY, CDR2 SMNVEV (reference sequence). CDR3 bases: TGTGCCAGCAGTTTATGGGACAGGGAATCACCCCTCCACTTT. Protein: CASSLWDRESPLHF.

This clonotype has only a few counts. The chain links TRBV20-1 to TRBJ2-7; D is possibly TRBD2 (5 bases). The germline V and J ends were trimmed by 1 base and 2 bases, with 12 bases remaining between them. Per the germline V gene, CDR1 is DFQATT and CDR2 is SNEGSKA (reference sequence). The CDR3 runs 14 residues. The CDR3 reads CSARGGGPPYEQYF. The CDR3 coding sequence is TGCAGTGCTAGAGGTGGCGGGCCCCCCTACGAGCAGTACTTC.

The chain joins TRBV6-2 or TRBV6-3 to TRBJ1-1; D is possibly TRBD1 (5 bases). This CDR3 has 14 residues. Germline lookup yields CDR1 MNHEY and CDR2 SVGEGT. Trimming took 6 bases from V and 6 from J, leaving 17 bases between them. CDR3: CASSNHWGTAEAFF. Written as DNA, the CDR3 is TGTGCCAGCAGCAACCATTGGGGGACTGCTGAAGCTTTCTTT.

The V and J genes are TRBV5-1 and TRBJ2-3; D is uncertain. Germline V lookup: CDR1 SGHRS, CDR2 YFSETQ. The CDR3 has 12 residues. The V gene lost 2 bases and the J gene lost 4 bases, with 5 bases spanning the gap. DNA for the CDR3: TGCGCCAGCAGCTTCGATCCAGATACGCAGTATTTT. Translation gives CASSFDPDTQYF. The complete variable domain, with remaining parts taken from reference TRBV5-1 and TRBJ2-3, reads KAGVTQTPRYLIKTRGQQVTLSCSPISGHRSVSWYQQTPGQGLQFLFEYFSETQRNKGNFPGRFSGRQFSNSRSEMNVSTLELGDSALYLCASSFDPDTQYFGPGTRLTVL.